This T cell receptor beta chain was found in a study of T cells in Graves' hyperthyroidism and ophthalmopathy. It was uncontrolled infection, other autoimmune disease, pregnancy or lactation that excluded patients. The source of the PBMCs was 10 ml of fresh peripheral blood. This clonotype has ten or more counts. Antigen specificity is unknown. Points from the study as a whole: A median about 7 months before onset, the model predicted ophthalmopathy.

The CDR3 covers 13 residues. Trimming pared 7 bases from V and 10 bases from J, leaving 15 bases between. The germline V gene has CDR1 KGHDR and CDR2 SFDVKD. TCR beta CDR3 regions were amplified from RNA. HTBI primers were the set used in a first-round RT-PCR of the TCR CDR3. TCRdb reanalysed the multiplex PCR reads using MiXCR and keeps one entry per CDR3 protein. The repertoire has about 380,000 distinct CDR3 sequences, roughly 15% of them found once; the top ten carry around a fifth. The chain uses TRBV24-1 and TRBJ1-4; no clear D gene. Sequencing was performed on blood. This receptor was identified in a woman in her twenties or thirties with Graves' ophthalmopathy. The CDR3 is CATSAPGGGKLFF. For the CDR3, the DNA is TGTGCCACCAGCGCTCCGGGAGGCGGAAAACTGTTTTTT.